This T cell receptor (beta chain) came from a study of T cells after yellow fever vaccination. Study at large: Researchers used SMART-Seq v4 Ultra Low Input to prepare fractions that had low cell numbers. Study-level results: A limited proportion of clonotypes was detected within both the CD4 and CD8 compartments. Clones that expanded after primary vaccination mostly reappeared after the booster (around 96% CD4, approximately 87% CD8).

To note about this clonotype: What it recognizes is unknown.

Per germline, CDR1 SGHRS and CDR2 YFSETQ. The V and J ends lost 4 bases and 6 bases respectively, with 16 bases between them. The CDR3 is 14 residues long. A universal primer site and UMIs were added as TCR cDNA was made by 5'RACE template switching. In TCRdb, the 5' RACE reads were re-called with MiXCR into one record per CDR3 protein. Here the sample spans under 600,000 distinct CDR3 sequences, 20% to 25% being singletons. This sequence was found in a man aged 18 to 30 who received the YFV17D yellow fever vaccine. The source material was PBMCs, sampled 21 days after the first yellow fever vaccination. This chain uses TRBV5-1 with TRBJ1-1, with a possible D match to TRBD1 (6 bases). CDR3 amino acids: CASSARGAISEAFF. In nucleotides, the CDR3 is TGCGCCAGCAGCGCCCGGGGGGCGATTTCTGAAGCTTTCTTT.